The 8 T cell receptor beta chains given below trace back to one sample, sequenced in a study of blood T cell repertoires in COVID-19. Produced via immunoSEQ multiplex PCR; TCRdb's table is partial and in-frame only. The sample includes approximately 250,000 clones, about 82% of them seen just once. The sequencing sample was made of PBMCs or T cells enriched from blood (not recorded which). All receptors derive from a woman in her forties or fifties with acute COVID-19.

The chain uses TRBV9 and TRBJ2-3, with 7 bases matching TRBD2. In germline, CDR1 is SGDLS, CDR2 YYNGEE. This CDR3 comprises 16 residues. The V segment lost 0 bases and the J segment 0 bases; nucleotides outside the gene matches: 4. DNA for the CDR3: TGTGCCAGCAGCGTAGAGGCGGGGGATAGCACAGATACGCAGTATTTT. It is translated as CASSVEAGDSTDTQYF.

Here the CDR3 reads CASSLLGLAGSSYEQYF. CDR3 nucleotides: TGTGCCAGCAGTTTACTCGGGCTAGCGGGTTCCTCCTACGAGCAGTACTTC. This chain links TRBV28 with TRBJ2-7; 8 bases line up with TRBD2. With 2 bases clipped from V and 0 bases from J, the junction kept 9 bases outside the gene matches. The germline CDR1 and CDR2 sequences are MDHEN and SYDVKM. There are 17 residues in the CDR3.

This clone was counted at least ten times. The chain joins TRBV9 to TRBJ1-2; no definite D call. Between the trimmed V and J ends, which lost 3 bases and 5 bases, there was a span of 8 bases. CDR3 size: 12 residues. In germline, CDR1 is SGDLS, CDR2 YYNGEE. The CDR3 DNA reads as TGTGCCAGCAGCGCTCCAGGATATGGCTACACCTTC. The encoded protein is CASSAPGYGYTF.

The rearrangement links TRBV6-2 or TRBV6-3 to TRBJ2-1; 11 nucleotides line up with TRBD2. The CDR3 is 14 amino acids. Germline assignment: CDR1 MNHEY and CDR2 SVGEGT. The V segment lost 4 bases and the J segment 9 bases; nucleotides outside the gene matches: 5. DNA of the CDR3: TGTGCCAGCAGTTTTAGCGGGGGGGCCAGTGAGCAGTTCTTC. This gives the protein CASSFSGGASEQFF.

The chain is built from TRBV10-3 and TRBJ2-7, with D tentatively TRBD1 (6 bases). V shed 6 bases and J shed 4 bases, with 7 bases lying between them. CDR3 length: 11 residues. CDR1 and CDR2 from the germline V gene are ENHRY and SYGVKD. The CDR3: CAISTGYEQYF. The CDR3 bases are TGTGCCATCAGCACAGGGTACGAGCAGTACTTC.

The genes are TRBV15 and TRBJ2-3; possible D gene TRBD1, 6 bases. V lost 2 bases and J 5 bases, leaving 14 bases between the germline ends. Germline V gene lookup returns CDR1 LNHNV and CDR2 YYDKDF (reference sequence). CDR3 length: 15 residues. CDR3 in DNA: TGTGCCACCAGCAGATTAACAGGGTTTCGAGATACGCAGTATTTT. Protein: CATSRLTGFRDTQYF.

V gene TRBV7-9 combines with J gene TRBJ1-1; 9 bases agree with TRBD1. CDR1 and CDR2 (germline): SEHNR, FQNEAQ (reference sequence). J lost 5 bases, V lost 3 bases, and 7 bases had no gene match. The CDR3 is 15 amino acids. In DNA form, the CDR3 reads TGTGCCAGCAGCTTCCCACAGGGGGCAAAGACTGAAGCTTTCTTT. Translation gives CASSFPQGAKTEAFF.

V usage is TRBV7-2 and J usage is TRBJ1-1; 9 bases fit TRBD1. The V segment lost 11 bases and the J segment 4 bases; nucleotides outside the gene matches: 20. The germline CDR1 and CDR2 sequences are SGHTA and FQGNSA. This CDR3 region has 17 residues. The CDR3 nucleotides are TGTGCCGTCCGGACAGGGGTCGTCTTGGGAAAGGGCACTGAAGCTTTCTTT. Translating gives CAVRTGVVLGKGTEAFF.